This TCR beta chain was found in a study of T-cell reconstitution after alpha-beta-depleted transplantation in children. Regarding the study as a whole: After transplant, high TCRbeta diversity at day 60 in some patients arose from surviving recipient T cells and thymic progenitors. A year post-transplant, T-cell counts and diversity derived mostly from newly produced T cells. Expanded clones from the graft, numbering several hundred, reportedly supplied alpha-beta T cells about two months after transplant.

On this clonotype itself: Its antigen remains unidentified.

A TCRbeta library incorporating unique molecular identifiers was prepared. MiXCR, run by TCRdb on the PCR reads, gives a single entry per CDR3 protein. The data show about 980,000 distinct CDR3 sequences, around 30% seen once. This CDR3 has 14 amino acids. Trimming at V came to 1 base and at J to 8 bases, leaving 4 bases not matched to a gene. The germline V gene encodes CDR1 LGHNA and CDR2 YSLEER. Sequences were derived from PBMCs, mostly from graft donor cells, sampled 360 days after TCRalphabeta/CD19-depleted stem cell transplant. This TCR derives from a boy in the first two years of life who had a stem cell transplant for SCID, so the T cells may come from the graft donor. This chain uses TRBV4-3 with TRBJ2-1; 8 positions agree with TRBD1. CDR3 coding DNA: TGCGCCAGCAGCCAAGTCGACAGGGGCCATGAGCAGTTCTTC. It specifies CASSQVDRGHEQFF.